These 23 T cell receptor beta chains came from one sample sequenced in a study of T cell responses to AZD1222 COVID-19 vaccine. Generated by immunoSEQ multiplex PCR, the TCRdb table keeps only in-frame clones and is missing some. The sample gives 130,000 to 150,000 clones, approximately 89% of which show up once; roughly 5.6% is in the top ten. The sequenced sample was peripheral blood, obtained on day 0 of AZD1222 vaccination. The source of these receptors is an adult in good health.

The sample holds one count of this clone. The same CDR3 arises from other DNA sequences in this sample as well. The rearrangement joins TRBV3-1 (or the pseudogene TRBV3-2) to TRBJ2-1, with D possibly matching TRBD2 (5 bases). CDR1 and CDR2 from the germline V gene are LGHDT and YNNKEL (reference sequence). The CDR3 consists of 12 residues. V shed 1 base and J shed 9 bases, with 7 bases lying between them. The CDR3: CASSQGAGEQFF. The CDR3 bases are TGTGCCAGCAGCCAAGGGGCGGGTGAGCAGTTCTTC.

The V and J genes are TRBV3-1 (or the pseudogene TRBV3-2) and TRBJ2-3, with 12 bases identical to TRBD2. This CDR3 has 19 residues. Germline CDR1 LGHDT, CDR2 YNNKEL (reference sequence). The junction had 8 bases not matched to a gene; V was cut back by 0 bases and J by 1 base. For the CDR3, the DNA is TGTGCCAGCAGCCAAGATCTTCCTAGACTAGCGGGAGGCACAGATACGCAGTATTTT. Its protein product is CASSQDLPRLAGGTDTQYF.

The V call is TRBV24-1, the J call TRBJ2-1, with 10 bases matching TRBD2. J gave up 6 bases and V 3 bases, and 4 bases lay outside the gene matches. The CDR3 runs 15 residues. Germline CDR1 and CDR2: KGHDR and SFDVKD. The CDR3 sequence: CATSDSGRALNEQFF. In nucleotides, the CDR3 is TGTGCCACCAGTGATAGCGGGAGGGCCCTCAATGAGCAGTTCTTC.

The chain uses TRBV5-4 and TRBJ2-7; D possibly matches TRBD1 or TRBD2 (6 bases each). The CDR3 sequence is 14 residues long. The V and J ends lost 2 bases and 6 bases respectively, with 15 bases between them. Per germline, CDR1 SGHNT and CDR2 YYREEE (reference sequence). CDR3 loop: CASSFHPGAGEQYF. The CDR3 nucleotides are TGTGCCAGCAGCTTTCATCCGGGGGCGGGCGAGCAGTACTTC.

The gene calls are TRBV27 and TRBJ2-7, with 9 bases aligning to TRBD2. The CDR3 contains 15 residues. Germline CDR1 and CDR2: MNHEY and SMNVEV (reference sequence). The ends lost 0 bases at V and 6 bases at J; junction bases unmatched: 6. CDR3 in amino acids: CASSLSRAGGSEQYF. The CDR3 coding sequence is TGTGCCAGCAGTTTATCTAGAGCGGGAGGCTCCGAGCAGTACTTC.

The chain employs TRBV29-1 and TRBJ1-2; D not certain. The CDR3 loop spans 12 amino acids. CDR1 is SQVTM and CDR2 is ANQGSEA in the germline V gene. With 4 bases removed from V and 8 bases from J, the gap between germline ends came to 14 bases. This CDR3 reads CSVAGTQAGYTF. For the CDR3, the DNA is TGCAGCGTTGCTGGCACCCAGGCGGGCTACACCTTC.

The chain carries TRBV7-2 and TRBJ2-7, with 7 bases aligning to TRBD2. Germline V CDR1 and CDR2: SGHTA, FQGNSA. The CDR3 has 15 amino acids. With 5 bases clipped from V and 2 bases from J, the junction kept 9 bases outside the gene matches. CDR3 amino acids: CASSQKGGRAYEQYF. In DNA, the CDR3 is TGTGCCAGCAGCCAGAAGGGTGGGAGGGCCTACGAGCAGTACTTC.

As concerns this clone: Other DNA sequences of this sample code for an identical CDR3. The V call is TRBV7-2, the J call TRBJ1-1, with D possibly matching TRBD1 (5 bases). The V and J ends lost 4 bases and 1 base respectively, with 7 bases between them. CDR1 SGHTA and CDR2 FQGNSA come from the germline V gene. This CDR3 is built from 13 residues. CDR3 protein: CASSSQGNTEAFF. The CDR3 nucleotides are TGTGCCAGCAGCTCTCAGGGGAACACTGAAGCTTTCTTT.

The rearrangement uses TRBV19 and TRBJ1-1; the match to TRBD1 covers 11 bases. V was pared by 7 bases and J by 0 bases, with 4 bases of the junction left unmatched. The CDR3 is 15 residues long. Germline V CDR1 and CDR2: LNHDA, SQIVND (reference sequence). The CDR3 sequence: CASIGTGGVNTEAFF. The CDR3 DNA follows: TGTGCCAGTATCGGGACAGGGGGAGTGAACACTGAAGCTTTCTTT.

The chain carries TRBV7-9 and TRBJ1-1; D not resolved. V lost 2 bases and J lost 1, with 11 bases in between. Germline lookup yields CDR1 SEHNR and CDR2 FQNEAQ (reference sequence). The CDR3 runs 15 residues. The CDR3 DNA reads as TGTGCCAGCAGCTTATTATCACGTGGGAACACTGAAGCTTTCTTT. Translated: CASSLLSRGNTEAFF.

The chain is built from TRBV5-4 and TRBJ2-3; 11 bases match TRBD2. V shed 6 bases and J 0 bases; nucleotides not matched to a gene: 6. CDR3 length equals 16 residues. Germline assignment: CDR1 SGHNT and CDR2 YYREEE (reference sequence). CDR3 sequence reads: CASTGRTSGSTDTQYF. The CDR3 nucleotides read TGTGCCAGCACCGGTAGGACTAGCGGGAGCACAGATACGCAGTATTTT. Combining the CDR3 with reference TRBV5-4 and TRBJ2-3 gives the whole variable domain ETGVTQSPTHLIKTRGQQVTLRCSSQSGHNTVSWYQQALGQGPQFIFQYYREEENGRGNFPPRFSGLQFPNYSSELNVNALELDDSALYLCASTGRTSGSTDTQYFGPGTRLTVL.

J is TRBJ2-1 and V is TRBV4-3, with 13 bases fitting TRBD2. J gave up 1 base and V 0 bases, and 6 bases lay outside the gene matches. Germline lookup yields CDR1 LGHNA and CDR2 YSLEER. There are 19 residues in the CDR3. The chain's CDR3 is CASSQEGTSGIFSYNEQFF. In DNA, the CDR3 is TGCGCCAGCAGCCAAGAGGGGACTAGCGGGATTTTTTCCTACAATGAGCAGTTCTTC.

CDR3 loop: CASSLAGGDNEQFF. CDR3 coding DNA: TGTGCCAGCAGCTTAGCAGGGGGGGACAATGAGCAGTTCTTC. This chain links TRBV11-3 with TRBJ2-1, with D tentatively TRBD1 or TRBD2 (7 bases each). This CDR3 spans 14 amino acids. Germline values: CDR1 SGHNT, CDR2 YENEEA. V lost 1 base and J 5 bases, leaving 9 bases between the germline ends.

For the CDR3, the DNA is TGCGCCAGCAGCTTGGCCTGGAGGCAGGGGGCCGATGAGCAGTTCTTC. It yields the protein CASSLAWRQGADEQFF. This chain joins TRBV5-1 and TRBJ2-1; 8 bases match TRBD1. The germline gives CDR1 SGHRS, CDR2 YFSETQ. V trimming: 0 bases; J trimming: 8 bases; junction bases outside the gene matches: 10. The CDR3 covers 16 residues.

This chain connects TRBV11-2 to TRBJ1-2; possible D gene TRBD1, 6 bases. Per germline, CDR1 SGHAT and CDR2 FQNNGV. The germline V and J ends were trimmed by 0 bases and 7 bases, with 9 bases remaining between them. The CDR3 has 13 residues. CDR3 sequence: CASSLDSRGGYTF. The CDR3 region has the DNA TGTGCCAGCAGCTTAGACTCCAGGGGTGGCTACACCTTC.

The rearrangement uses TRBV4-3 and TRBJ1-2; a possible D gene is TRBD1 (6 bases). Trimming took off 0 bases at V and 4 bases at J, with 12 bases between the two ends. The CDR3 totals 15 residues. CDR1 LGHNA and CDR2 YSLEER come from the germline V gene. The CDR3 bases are TGCGCCAGCAGCCAAGAGGCGGGGGGCGGCTATGGCTACACCTTC. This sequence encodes CASSQEAGGGYGYTF.

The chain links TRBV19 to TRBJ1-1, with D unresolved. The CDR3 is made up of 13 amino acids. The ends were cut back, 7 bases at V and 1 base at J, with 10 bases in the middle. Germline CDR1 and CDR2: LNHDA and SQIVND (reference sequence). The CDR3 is CASNGRGNTEAFF. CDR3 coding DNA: TGTGCCAGTAACGGGCGGGGGAACACTGAAGCTTTCTTT.

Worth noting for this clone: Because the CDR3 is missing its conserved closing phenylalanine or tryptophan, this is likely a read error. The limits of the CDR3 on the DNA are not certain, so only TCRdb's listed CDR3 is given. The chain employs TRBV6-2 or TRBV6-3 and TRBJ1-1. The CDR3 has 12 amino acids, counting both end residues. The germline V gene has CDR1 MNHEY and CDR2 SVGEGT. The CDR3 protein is CASSRGEQAPIY.

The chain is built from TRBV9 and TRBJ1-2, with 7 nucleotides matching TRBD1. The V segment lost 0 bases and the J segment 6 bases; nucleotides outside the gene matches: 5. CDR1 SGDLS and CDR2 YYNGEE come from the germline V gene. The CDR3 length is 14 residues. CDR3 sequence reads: CASSVVGGADGYTF. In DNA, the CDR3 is TGTGCCAGCAGCGTAGTAGGGGGCGCTGATGGCTACACCTTC.

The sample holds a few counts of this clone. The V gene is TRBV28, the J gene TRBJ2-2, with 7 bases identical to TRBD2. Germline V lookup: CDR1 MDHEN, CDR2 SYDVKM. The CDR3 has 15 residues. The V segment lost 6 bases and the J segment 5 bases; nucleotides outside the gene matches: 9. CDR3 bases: TGTGCCAGCAGCCCTGGGGGGGAAGGGACCGGGGAGCTGTTTTTT. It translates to CASSPGGEGTGELFF.

The CDR3 region is CASSEQLMNTEAFF. The CDR3 DNA is TGTGCCAGCAGCGAACAGCTAATGAACACTGAAGCTTTCTTT. The V call is TRBV4-2, the J call TRBJ1-1; D remains ambiguous. The ends were cut back, 5 bases at V and 0 bases at J, with 10 bases in the middle. The CDR3 runs to 14 residues. CDR1 and CDR2 from the germline V gene are LGHNA and YNFKEQ.

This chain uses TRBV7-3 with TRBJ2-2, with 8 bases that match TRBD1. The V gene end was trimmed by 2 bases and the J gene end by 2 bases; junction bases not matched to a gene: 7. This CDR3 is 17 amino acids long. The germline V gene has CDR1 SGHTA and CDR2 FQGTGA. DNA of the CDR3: TGTGCCAGCAGCTTACCTAGGACAGGGCTTAACACCGGGGAGCTGTTTTTT. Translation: CASSLPRTGLNTGELFF.

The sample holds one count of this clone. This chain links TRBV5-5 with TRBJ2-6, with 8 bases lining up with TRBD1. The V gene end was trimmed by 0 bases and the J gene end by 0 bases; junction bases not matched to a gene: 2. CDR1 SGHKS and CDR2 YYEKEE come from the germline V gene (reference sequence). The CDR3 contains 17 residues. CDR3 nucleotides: TGTGCCAGCAGCTTGGCAGGGGGCAGCTCTGGGGCCAACGTCCTGACTTTC. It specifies CASSLAGGSSGANVLTF.